This T cell receptor (beta chain) derives from a study of blood T cell repertoires in COVID-19. The overall study: Sources were T cells, B-cell-depleted T cells, or PBMCs; the material itself was cDNA or gDNA.

Original analysis: Amplification with reference gene primers provided the estimates of nucleated cell counts. The protocol was immunoSEQ multiplex PCR, while the TCRdb copy is restricted to in-frame clones and leaves out a portion. D and trimming were read from the DNA, whereas the V and J calls and clone size are those reported in that table. The sample has some 170,000 clones, 80% to 90% seen once. This clone was seen a handful of times. In germline, CDR1 is SGHRS, CDR2 YFSETQ. This CDR3 comprises 16 residues. J was trimmed by 4 bases and V by 1 base; bases with no gene match: 10. The receptor's source is a woman aged 80 or older with acute or convalescent COVID-19. The rearrangement links TRBV5-1 to TRBJ2-5; 7 bases match TRBD1. The sample comprised peripheral blood. DNA of the CDR3: TGCGCCAGCAGCTTGTCCGGGACAGCTGTACTAGAGACCCAGTACTTC. It translates to CASSLSGTAVLETQYF.